These 5 T cell receptor beta chains were sequenced from one sample in a study of CD8+CD57+ T cells in acquired aplastic anemia. Patients sequenced had flow cytometry evidence of CD8+CD57+ cell expansion. The TCR beta profiling, which covered VDJ combination and CDR3 sequence, was carried out using genomic DNA as the template. TCRdb re-called the reads with MiXCR, one entry per CDR3 protein. The sample has about 200,000 distinct CDR3 sequences, approximately 51% seen once; the top ten hold 20%. Sequencing input: sorted CD4+, CD8+, or CD8+CD57+ T cells (not recorded which) from PBMCs. The source is a human donor with aplastic anemia.

The J gene is TRBJ2-3, the V gene TRBV7-2, with no clear D. There are 13 residues in the CDR3. Germline CDR1 and CDR2: SGHTA and FQGNSA. Trimming pared 3 bases from V and 0 bases from J, leaving 4 bases between. DNA of the CDR3: TGTGCCAGCAGCTTCTACAGCACAGATACGCAGTATTTT. It encodes CASSFYSTDTQYF.

Concerning this clonotype: This may arise from a read error, as a much more abundant clone is one base away. V gene TRBV4-1 combines with J gene TRBJ2-5; D is possibly TRBD2 (7 bases). The CDR3 has 18 residues. Per germline, CDR1 MGHRA and CDR2 YSYEKL. The CDR3 here is CAGSQDRGDGGLQETQYF. The DNA of the CDR3 is TGTGCCGGCAGCCAAGATCGGGGGGACGGGGGCCTCCAAGAGACCCAGTACTTC.

About this clonotype itself: A read error may be the cause here, since a much bigger clone is one base away. The rearrangement joins TRBV7-2 to TRBJ2-7; tentatively, D is TRBD1 (9 bases). The CDR3 totals 15 residues. From germline, CDR1 is SGHTA and CDR2 FQGNSA. Trimming cost V 5 bases and J 3 bases, with 17 bases left between them. CDR3 amino acids: CASSPGGTGLYEQYF. The CDR3 nucleotides read TGTGCCAGCAGCCCGGGGGGGACAGGGCTCTACGAGCAGTACTTC. The variable domain in full, completed from reference TRBV7-2 and TRBJ2-7, reads GAGVSQSPSNKVTEKGKDVELRCDPISGHTALYWYRQSLGQGLEFLIYFQGNSAPDKSGLPSDRFSAERTGGSVSTLTIQRTQQEDSAVYLCASSPGGTGLYEQYFGPGTRLTVT.

J is TRBJ2-7 and V is TRBV5-1; tentatively, D is TRBD2 (6 bases). V was shortened by 0 bases and J by 12 bases, with 16 bases between the two germline ends. The CDR3 has 13 amino acids. In germline, CDR1 is SGHRS, CDR2 YFSETQ. This CDR3 is CASSLAGDSRRYV. In DNA form, the CDR3 reads TGCGCCAGCAGCTTGGCCGGGGACTCAAGGCGGTACGTC.

This clonotype turned up a few times. The rearrangement joins TRBV29-1 to TRBJ1-1; D is possibly TRBD1 (6 bases). The germline CDR1 and CDR2 sequences are SQVTM and ANQGSEA. V lost 7 bases and J 0 bases, leaving 9 bases between the germline ends. There are 12 residues in the CDR3. The CDR3 DNA is TGCAGCGGAGGGACAATGAACACTGAAGCTTTCTTT. Encoded protein: CSGGTMNTEAFF.